Listed here are 14 T cell receptor beta chains from one sample, sequenced in a study of cytomegalovirus exposure and HLA in healthy donors. Clones were sequenced by immunoSEQ multiplex PCR, and TCRdb holds only the in-frame ones, with some missing. The sample shows about 330,000 clones, roughly 90% of them seen only once. The source material was PBMCs. Every receptor here comes from a woman between 18 and 29 years old in good health and CMV-seronegative.

This clone was counted once. The chain uses TRBV27 and TRBJ2-2, with TRBD2 matching over 7 bases. V was clipped by 5 bases and J by 1 base; unmatched bases: 13. The V gene's germline CDR1 is MNHEY and CDR2 SMNVEV (reference sequence). The CDR3 loop spans 18 amino acids. As DNA, the CDR3 is TGTGCCAGCAGTCCCCGAGGGGCGGGAGAGTGGAACACCGGGGAGCTGTTTTTT. The encoded protein is CASSPRGAGEWNTGELFF.

V is TRBV9 and J is TRBJ2-2; TRBD1 matches 7 bases. V shed 4 bases and J 4 bases; nucleotides not matched to a gene: 7. The germline V gene encodes CDR1 SGDLS and CDR2 YYNGEE. This CDR3 is built from 15 residues. CDR3 nucleotide sequence: TGTGCCAGCAGCACCCAGACAGGGTCCACCGGGGAGCTGTTTTTT. The encoded protein is CASSTQTGSTGELFF.

A remark on this clone: The identical CDR3 is also encoded by other nucleotide sequences in the sample. This chain links TRBV4-3 with TRBJ2-7, with 11 bases fitting TRBD2. The length of the CDR3 is 15 residues. In germline, CDR1 is LGHNA, CDR2 YSLEER. V was clipped by 3 bases and J by 4 bases; unmatched bases: 5. CDR3 coding DNA: TGCGCCAGCAGCCAGGATCTAGCGGGAGGTTACGAGCAGTACTTC. Translated: CASSQDLAGGYEQYF.

This clone showed up just a few times. The gene calls are TRBV13 and TRBJ2-3; D perhaps matches TRBD1 (5 bases). The CDR3 is made up of 14 amino acids. Between the trimmed V and J ends, which lost 1 base and 5 bases, there was a span of 10 bases. Germline CDR1 and CDR2: PRHDT and FYEKMQ (reference sequence). The CDR3 sequence: CASSLEGAEDTQYF. CDR3 sequence (DNA): TGTGCCAGCAGCTTAGAAGGGGCTGAAGATACGCAGTATTTT.

The CDR3 DNA reads TGCGCCAGCAGCCTGCAGAGACAGGGCTACGAGCAGTACTTC. Translated, it gives CASSLQRQGYEQYF. This rearrangement joins TRBV4-1 to TRBJ2-7, with 7 bases fitting TRBD1. The CDR3 spans 14 residues. Per germline, CDR1 MGHRA and CDR2 YSYEKL. The ends lost 4 bases at V and 3 bases at J; junction bases unmatched: 6.

The chain combines TRBV2 with TRBJ1-3; the D gene is possibly TRBD1 (6 bases). The CDR3 runs to 14 residues. From germline, CDR1 is SNHLY and CDR2 FYNNEI. Deletions cut 7 bases from V and 0 bases from J, with 10 bases between. The CDR3 DNA follows: TGTGCCAGCATCCCGACAGGCTCTGGAAACACCATATATTTT. Amino acid sequence: CASIPTGSGNTIYF.

The gene calls are TRBV19 and TRBJ1-1, with D perhaps matching TRBD1 (6 bases). The CDR3 contains 14 residues. V was cut by 6 bases and J by 5 bases, with 16 bases left in between. The germline CDR1 and CDR2 sequences are LNHDA and SQIVND (reference sequence). CDR3 DNA: TGTGCCAGTAGGAGGGGGGGAACGGATACTGAAGCTTTCTTT. Protein product: CASRRGGTDTEAFF. The full variable domain, in which reference TRBV19 and TRBJ1-1 provide the parts outside the CDR3, is DGGITQSPKYLFRKEGQNVTLSCEQNLNHDAMYWYRQDPGQGLRLIYYSQIVNDFQKGDIAEGYSVSREKKESFPLTVTSAQKNPTAFYLCASRRGGTDTEAFFGQGTRLTVV.

The J gene is TRBJ2-1, the V gene TRBV5-1, with TRBD2 identical over 10 bases. V dropped 4 bases and J dropped 7; count of bases not matched to a gene: 5. The CDR3 is 14 residues long. The germline CDR1 and CDR2 sequences are SGHRS and YFSETQ. Written as DNA, the CDR3 is TGCGCCAGCAGCGATCCGGGACTAGCGAATGAGCAGTTCTTC. Translation gives CASSDPGLANEQFF.

The V call is TRBV6-5, the J call TRBJ1-5; D gene ambiguous. Trimming removed 0 bases from V and 0 bases from J, with 6 bases in between. This CDR3 is built from 15 residues. Germline lookup yields CDR1 MNHEY and CDR2 SVGAGI. The CDR3 DNA reads as TGTGCCAGCAGTTACTCGATGGCTAGCAATCAGCCCCAGCATTTT. Encoded protein: CASSYSMASNQPQHF.

This chain links TRBV7-2 with TRBJ2-1; 8 bases agree with TRBD1. The germline CDR1 and CDR2 sequences are SGHTA and FQGNSA. V was clipped by 6 bases and J by 4 bases; unmatched bases: 8. The CDR3 totals 15 residues. The CDR3 reads CASRLPGQEYNEQFF. The CDR3 coding sequence is TGTGCCAGCAGACTACCGGGACAGGAATACAATGAGCAGTTCTTC.

The chain couples TRBV7-2 to TRBJ2-7, with D tentatively TRBD1 (6 bases). This CDR3 has 13 residues. CDR1 and CDR2 from the germline V gene are SGHTA and FQGNSA. The ends were cut back, 1 base at V and 6 bases at J, with 10 bases in the middle. The CDR3 DNA sequence: TGTGCCAGCAGCTTAGGGGGGCTCGGCGAGCAGTACTTC. The encoded protein is CASSLGGLGEQYF.

This chain uses TRBV9 with TRBJ1-2, with D perhaps TRBD1 (6 bases). The CDR3 is 14 residues long. The germline V gene has CDR1 SGDLS and CDR2 YYNGEE. Trimming took off 0 bases at V and 4 bases at J, with 10 bases between the two ends. This CDR3 is CASSVVVDSYGYTF. Written as DNA, the CDR3 is TGTGCCAGCAGCGTAGTCGTGGACAGCTATGGCTACACCTTC.

This chain links TRBV7-2 with TRBJ2-1; TRBD2 matches at 10 bases. Germline V gene sequence: CDR1 SGHTA, CDR2 FQGNSA. V was pared by 3 bases and J by 8 bases, with 4 bases of the junction left unmatched. The CDR3 has 14 amino acids. The CDR3 coding sequence is TGTGCCAGCAGCTTGGGACTAGCGTCGGATGAGCAGTTCTTC. Translation: CASSLGLASDEQFF.

This chain links TRBV28 with TRBJ1-4; 7 nucleotides line up with TRBD1. CDR3 size: 18 residues. The ends lost 3 bases at V and 8 bases at J; junction bases unmatched: 18. The germline V gene has CDR1 MDHEN and CDR2 SYDVKM. CDR3 DNA sequence: TGTGCCAGCAGTTTCGGGGGTGCAGGGGGTTTGGGTCGGGAAAAACTGTTTTTT. It codes for CASSFGGAGGLGREKLFF.